Presented here are 24 T cell receptor beta chains from one specimen sequenced in a study of blood T cell repertoires in COVID-19. Measured with immunoSEQ multiplex PCR; TCRdb has only the in-frame clones, and not every one. Of approximately 190,000 clones listed, approximately 86% are singletons. Material: PBMCs or T cells enriched from blood (not recorded which). These TCRs come from a woman aged 55-70 years with acute COVID-19.

This sequence joins TRBV7-2 and TRBJ1-5, with a possible D match to TRBD1 (5 bases). Per the germline V gene, CDR1 is SGHTA and CDR2 is FQGNSA. V was cut by 2 bases and J by 4 bases, with 6 bases left in between. The CDR3 has 13 residues. The CDR3 loop is CASSLSGNQPQHF. CDR3 nucleotides: TGTGCCAGCAGCTTATCAGGGAATCAGCCCCAGCATTTT.

The V gene is TRBV18, the J gene TRBJ2-3, with 9 bases lining up with TRBD2. CDR1 is KGHSH, CDR2 LQKENI, per germline. The V segment lost 6 bases and the J segment 6 bases; nucleotides outside the gene matches: 7. The CDR3 runs 14 residues. As DNA, the CDR3 is TGTGCCAGCTCTCCCGAAGCGGGGGGTGATACGCAGTATTTT. Translating it yields CASSPEAGGDTQYF.

The V and J genes are TRBV18 and TRBJ1-2; a possible D gene is TRBD1 (5 bases). The ends were cut back, 2 bases at V and 4 bases at J, with 17 bases in the middle. The CDR3 extends over 16 amino acids. Germline-derived CDR1 and CDR2 are KGHSH and LQKENI. The CDR3 is CASSPGGQAASYGYTF. The CDR3, as DNA: TGTGCCAGCTCACCAGGTGGACAAGCCGCCAGCTATGGCTACACCTTC.

The chain employs TRBV18 and TRBJ1-2, with TRBD1 matching over 11 bases. Germline CDR1 KGHSH, CDR2 LQKENI. With V trimmed by 5 bases and J by 0 bases, 8 bases remained unmatched. The CDR3 is 17 amino acids. CDR3 DNA: TGTGCCAGCTCAACCTCGGGACAGGGGGTAGCTAACTATGGCTACACCTTC. This gives the protein CASSTSGQGVANYGYTF.

The rearrangement uses TRBV9 and TRBJ2-2, with D perhaps matching TRBD1 (7 bases). This CDR3 comprises 16 residues. V shed 3 bases and J shed 7 bases, with 19 bases lying between them. Germline assignment: CDR1 SGDLS and CDR2 YYNGEE. The CDR3 is CASSEEARRGLGELFF. DNA for the CDR3: TGTGCCAGCAGCGAAGAGGCGCGGAGGGGGCTCGGGGAGCTGTTTTTT.

The V and J genes are TRBV7-2 and TRBJ1-5; D gene unclear. The CDR3 length is 12 residues. Germline V lookup: CDR1 SGHTA, CDR2 FQGNSA. The V and J ends lost 4 bases and 6 bases respectively, with 7 bases between them. The CDR3 sequence: CASSSAGQPQHF. The CDR3 nucleotides read TGTGCCAGCAGCTCCGCGGGTCAGCCCCAGCATTTT.

Only one count was recorded for this clone. The chain combines TRBV27 with TRBJ1-6; 10 positions agree with TRBD1. Germline assignment: CDR1 MNHEY and CDR2 SMNVEV (reference sequence). There are 18 residues in the CDR3. Trimming at V came to 7 bases and at J to 8 bases, leaving 17 bases not matched to a gene. This CDR3 is CASKGGRGTGVGDSPLHF. CDR3 coding DNA: TGTGCCAGCAAGGGGGGCAGGGGGACAGGGGTCGGCGATTCACCCCTCCACTTT.

This rearrangement joins TRBV5-1 to TRBJ2-7, with D tentatively TRBD2 (5 bases). Germline V CDR1 and CDR2: SGHRS, YFSETQ. CDR3 size: 16 residues. Trimming removed 5 bases at V and 4 bases at J, with 22 bases between. CDR3: CASRPTTGRLGYEQYF. DNA for the CDR3: TGCGCCAGCAGACCTACTACGGGAAGGCTAGGGTACGAGCAGTACTTC.

The rearrangement links TRBV19 to TRBJ1-2; 7 bases are a match to TRBD1. Germline V gene sequence: CDR1 LNHDA, CDR2 SQIVND (reference sequence). V dropped 1 base and J dropped 8; count of bases not matched to a gene: 7. This CDR3 is 14 amino acids long. As DNA, the CDR3 is TGTGCCAGTAGTATAGTGGGGGACAGCGCCGGCTACACCTTC. This gives the protein CASSIVGDSAGYTF.

The chain employs TRBV19 and TRBJ2-3; 8 positions match TRBD1. The CDR3 runs to 15 residues. The V and J ends lost 10 bases and 1 base, in that order; junction bases with no gene match: 10. CDR1 is LNHDA and CDR2 is SQIVND in the germline V gene (reference sequence). The CDR3 sequence: CATLQGAEGTDTQYF. The DNA for the CDR3 is TGTGCCACCCTTCAGGGGGCAGAAGGCACAGATACGCAGTATTTT. The complete variable domain, with remaining parts taken from reference TRBV19 and TRBJ2-3, reads DGGITQSPKYLFRKEGQNVTLSCEQNLNHDAMYWYRQDPGQGLRLIYYSQIVNDFQKGDIAEGYSVSREKKESFPLTVTSAQKNPTAFYLCATLQGAEGTDTQYFGPGTRLTVL.

The chain joins TRBV30 to TRBJ2-1; perhaps TRBD2 as D (5 bases). Germline CDR1 is GTSNPN and CDR2 is SVGIG (reference sequence). Trimming took off 5 bases at V and 5 bases at J, with 13 bases between the two ends. The CDR3 totals 13 residues. The DNA for the CDR3 is TGTGCCTGGGCCACCGGGATTCACAATGAGCAGTTCTTC. Translation gives CAWATGIHNEQFF.

The chain employs TRBV7-8 and TRBJ1-1, with 10 bases fitting TRBD1. The CDR3 has 16 amino acids. The V gene's germline CDR1 is SGHVS and CDR2 FQNEAQ. V shed 0 bases and J 4 bases; nucleotides not matched to a gene: 5. The CDR3 nucleotides are TGTGCCAGCAGCTTAGCGTGGGGGGACAGGGGCACTGAAGCTTTCTTT. Encoded protein: CASSLAWGDRGTEAFF.

This sequence joins TRBV4-3 and TRBJ1-4, with D possibly being TRBD1 (5 bases). There are 17 residues in the CDR3. Trimming shortened V by 1 base and J by 4 bases, and 16 bases separated the two germline ends. Germline CDR1 LGHNA, CDR2 YSLEER. CDR3 sequence reads: CASSQGGTALGNEKLFF. CDR3 nucleotides: TGCGCCAGCAGCCAAGGCGGGACTGCTTTAGGTAATGAAAAACTGTTTTTT.

This chain links TRBV9 with TRBJ2-3; 7 nucleotides match TRBD1. The V gene end was trimmed by 2 bases and the J gene end by 0 bases; junction bases not matched to a gene: 6. This CDR3 comprises 16 residues. From germline, CDR1 is SGDLS and CDR2 YYNGEE. CDR3 nucleotide sequence: TGTGCCAGCAGCGTCCCTCGGGACAGTAGCACAGATACGCAGTATTTT. Translating gives CASSVPRDSSTDTQYF.

CDR3 DNA sequence: TGTGCCAGCAGTTCAAGCGGGGAGGAGCAGTTCTTC. Amino acids: CASSSSGEEQFF. The chain joins TRBV12-3 or TRBV12-4 to TRBJ2-1, with 7 bases fitting TRBD2. V trimming: 4 bases; J trimming: 10 bases; junction bases outside the gene matches: 4. The CDR3 consists of 12 residues.

This sequence joins TRBV25-1 and TRBJ2-1; possibly TRBD1 for D (6 bases). The CDR3 has 17 residues. Trimming stripped 7 bases from V and 0 bases from J, with 19 bases between. Per the germline V gene, CDR1 is MGHDK and CDR2 is SYGVNS. CDR3 in amino acids: CASIPVRGISSYNEQFF. The CDR3 region has the DNA TGTGCCAGCATACCCGTAAGGGGGATTAGCTCCTACAATGAGCAGTTCTTC.

J is TRBJ2-7 and V is TRBV19; 9 bases agree with TRBD1. Germline V gene data show CDR1 as LNHDA and CDR2 as SQIVND (reference sequence). Trimming removed 11 bases from V and 7 bases from J; junction bases left unmatched: 15. This CDR3 comprises 14 residues. This CDR3 reads CAVGGQGRGREQYF. The CDR3 region has the DNA TGTGCCGTGGGGGGACAGGGAAGGGGTAGAGAGCAGTACTTC.

This clone appeared many times. The CDR3 DNA reads as TGTGCCAGCAGCTTGGATAATCGTCCTACTGGTAGGACCCAGTACTTC. Translating it yields CASSLDNRPTGRTQYF. The chain joins TRBV5-4 to TRBJ2-5; D is unclear. Germline-derived CDR1 and CDR2 are SGHNT and YYREEE (reference sequence). The CDR3 contains 16 residues. Between the trimmed V and J ends, which lost 0 bases and 7 bases, there was a span of 19 bases.

The CDR3 protein is CASRGPGQLKRDTQYF. The CDR3 DNA is TGTGCCAGCAGGGGCCCGGGACAATTAAAGCGCGATACGCAGTATTTT. The J gene is TRBJ2-3, the V gene TRBV7-9, with TRBD1 as a possible D gene (6 bases). The V and J ends lost 6 bases and 6 bases respectively, with 22 bases between them. The germline CDR1 and CDR2 sequences are SEHNR and FQNEAQ (reference sequence). The CDR3 is made up of 16 amino acids.

This sequence joins TRBV7-2 and TRBJ1-6; 9 bases agree with TRBD1. The V gene's germline CDR1 is SGHTA and CDR2 FQGNSA. The CDR3 sequence is 16 residues long. Losses at the gene ends were 5 bases for V and 9 bases for J; bases not matched to a gene: 11. The DNA of the CDR3 is TGTGCCAGCAGCCCGGAACCGGGACAGGGTGGTTCACCCCTCCACTTT. It is translated as CASSPEPGQGGSPLHF.

This sequence joins TRBV24-1 and TRBJ1-5; D is uncertain. V dropped 2 bases and J dropped 2 bases, with 12 bases sitting between them. The length of the CDR3 is 16 residues. Germline CDR1 and CDR2: KGHDR and SFDVKD. The CDR3: CATSDSTRAGNQPQHF. As DNA, the CDR3 is TGTGCCACCAGTGATTCAACGAGGGCAGGCAATCAGCCCCAGCATTTT.

This chain links TRBV5-4 with TRBJ2-7; TRBD2 matches 9 bases. With 6 bases clipped from V and 6 bases from J, the junction kept 13 bases outside the gene matches. CDR3 length equals 15 residues. Germline V lookup: CDR1 SGHNT, CDR2 YYREEE (reference sequence). CDR3 residues: CASTLRASGTGEQYF. CDR3 DNA: TGTGCCAGCACCCTCCGCGCTAGCGGGACGGGCGAGCAGTACTTC.

This rearrangement joins TRBV19 to TRBJ2-6; D not certain. The V gene's germline CDR1 is LNHDA and CDR2 SQIVND (reference sequence). The CDR3 has 15 amino acids. The V end lost 10 bases, the J end lost 0 bases, and 13 bases lay between the germline ends. The CDR3 loop is CATGALDSGANVLTF. The CDR3 DNA sequence: TGTGCCACCGGAGCGCTCGACTCTGGGGCCAACGTCCTGACTTTC.

The chain employs TRBV10-3 and TRBJ1-3, with D tentatively TRBD1 (5 bases). The length of the CDR3 is 13 residues. V lost 7 bases to trimming and J lost 1 base, with 8 bases between them. Germline lookup yields CDR1 ENHRY and CDR2 SYGVKD. The CDR3 loop is CAITQESGNTIYF. In nucleotides, the CDR3 is TGTGCCATCACACAGGAGTCTGGAAACACCATATATTTT.